These 14 T cell receptor beta chains were sequenced from one sample in a study of cytomegalovirus exposure and HLA in healthy donors (TCRdb year 2017). Libraries were constructed by the immunoSEQ multiplex PCR assay. Here the immuneACCESS table is served through TCRdb, limited to in-frame sequences with V and J called. Missing clones are a known gap in these copies; in checked studies unresolved V genes cover under half, and the rest lacks a known reason. The sample profile shows over 200,000 clones; roughly 87% of them were found once. The top ten clones comprise 3.1% of the sample. The sequencing input was PBMCs. Every receptor here comes from a woman aged 25 to 39 in good health and CMV-seronegative.

The chain recombines TRBV14 with TRBJ2-7, with D perhaps matching TRBD2 (6 bases). From germline, CDR1 is SGHDN and CDR2 FVKESK. The CDR3 consists of 15 residues. The germline V and J ends were trimmed by 0 bases and 3 bases, with 12 bases remaining between them. CDR3 bases: TGTGCCAGCAGCCAAGAAGTCGGAGGGCACTACGAGCAGTACTTC. Encoded protein: CASSQEVGGHYEQYF. Full variable domain (remainder filled in from reference TRBV14 and TRBJ2-7): EAGVTQFPSHSVIEKGQTVTLRCDPISGHDNLYWYRRVMGKEIKFLLHFVKESKQDESGMPNNRFLAERTGGTYSTLKVQPAELEDSGVYFCASSQEVGGHYEQYFGPGTRLTVT.

The rearrangement joins TRBV27 to TRBJ2-5; 9 bases map to TRBD1. CDR1 and CDR2 (germline): MNHEY, SMNVEV (reference sequence). V shed 4 bases, J shed 4 bases, and the junction held 10 bases outside the gene matches. The CDR3 runs to 16 residues. CDR3 DNA: TGTGCCAGCAGTTCTCGGGACAGGGTAAAAGGAGAGACCCAGTACTTC. It yields the protein CASSSRDRVKGETQYF.

This rearrangement joins TRBV29-1 to TRBJ1-5, with TRBD1 matching 7 bases. The CDR3 runs to 13 residues. The trim removed 4 bases at V and 4 bases at J, leaving 4 bases unmatched. Germline V gives CDR1 SQVTM, CDR2 ANQGSEA. The CDR3 loop reads CSVAPTGNQPQHF. DNA of the CDR3: TGCAGCGTTGCCCCGACAGGGAATCAGCCCCAGCATTTT.

The V and J genes are TRBV2 and TRBJ2-1; 8 bases are shared with TRBD2. Unmatched junction bases numbered 7, after V lost 4 bases and J lost 5 bases. Germline V gives CDR1 SNHLY, CDR2 FYNNEI. The CDR3 loop spans 15 amino acids. The DNA for the CDR3 is TGTGCCAGCAGTGTGGGGGGACTAGGAAACAATGAGCAGTTCTTC. Translated: CASSVGGLGNNEQFF.

The J gene is TRBJ1-1, the V gene TRBV28; D is unclear. The CDR3 length is 16 residues. In germline, CDR1 is MDHEN, CDR2 SYDVKM. V shed 2 bases and J shed 0 bases, with 13 bases lying between them. The CDR3 coding sequence is TGTGCCAGCAGTTTAATCCTCCGTACCATGAACACTGAAGCTTTCTTT. Its protein is CASSLILRTMNTEAFF.

V and J are TRBV9 and TRBJ2-5, with 7 positions matching TRBD2. Germline trimming cut 0 bases from V and 10 bases from J; bases unmatched to any gene: 9. Germline CDR1 reads SGDLS; CDR2 reads YYNGEE. This CDR3 has 14 residues. Written as DNA, the CDR3 is TGTGCCAGCAGCGTAGAACTAGATGGGAGGGACCAGTACTTC. Protein: CASSVELDGRDQYF.

J is TRBJ2-7 and V is TRBV2, with D uncertain. Germline V lookup: CDR1 SNHLY, CDR2 FYNNEI. Trimming left V 6 bases short and J 2 bases short, with 14 bases between. The CDR3 is 14 amino acids. Written as DNA, the CDR3 is TGTGCCAGCAGCCCACGACAAATCCCCTACGAGCAGTACTTC. Residues: CASSPRQIPYEQYF.

This chain links TRBV4-3 with TRBJ2-1; D gene unclear. Trimming left V 3 bases short and J 12 bases short, with 18 bases between. The CDR3 consists of 14 residues. The germline V gene encodes CDR1 LGHNA and CDR2 YSLEER. In nucleotides, the CDR3 is TGCGCCAGCAGCCAGTCATTCGGACCCTCCGGGCAGTTCTTC. This codes for CASSQSFGPSGQFF.

The chain is built from TRBV11-2 and TRBJ2-3, with 7 bases fitting TRBD1. V dropped 1 base and J dropped 4; count of bases not matched to a gene: 11. Germline V gene data show CDR1 as SGHAT and CDR2 as FQNNGV. There are 17 residues in the CDR3. In DNA, the CDR3 is TGTGCCAGCAGCTTAGGAGGACCTGGGACAGCCGCAGATACGCAGTATTTT. The encoded protein is CASSLGGPGTAADTQYF.

V usage is TRBV19 and J usage is TRBJ2-3, with no clear D. Deletions cut 8 bases from V and 2 bases from J, with 11 bases between. Germline CDR1 reads LNHDA; CDR2 reads SQIVND (reference sequence). The length of the CDR3 is 13 residues. CDR3 residues: CASRAHHTDTQYF. CDR3 sequence (DNA): TGTGCCAGTCGGGCACACCACACAGATACGCAGTATTTT.

The chain joins TRBV6-6 to TRBJ2-7, with TRBD2 matching over 12 bases. Germline V gene data show CDR1 as MNHNY and CDR2 as SVGAGI (reference sequence). V shed 6 bases, J shed 3 bases, and the junction held 6 bases outside the gene matches. The CDR3 covers 15 residues. The CDR3 bases are TGTGCCAGCAGCGACCTAGCGGGAGGGGTCTACGAGCAGTACTTC. Its protein is CASSDLAGGVYEQYF.

V gene TRBV6-5 combines with J gene TRBJ1-1; tentatively, D is TRBD1 (6 bases). Germline CDR1 is MNHEY and CDR2 is SVGAGI. With 5 bases removed from V and 5 bases from J, the gap between germline ends came to 9 bases. This CDR3 is 12 amino acids long. CDR3 in amino acids: CASSHGQTEAFF. CDR3 nucleotide sequence: TGTGCCAGCAGTCACGGACAGACTGAAGCTTTCTTT.

J is TRBJ2-7 and V is TRBV7-9, with unresolved D. The CDR3 length is 13 residues. Per the germline V gene, CDR1 is SEHNR and CDR2 is FQNEAQ (reference sequence). With 3 bases removed from V and 2 bases from J, the gap between germline ends came to 8 bases. The CDR3 protein is CASSLAPPYEQYF. The DNA for the CDR3 is TGTGCCAGCAGCTTGGCCCCCCCCTACGAGCAGTACTTC.

V is TRBV19 and J is TRBJ1-4; 8 positions agree with TRBD1. Germline V gene lookup returns CDR1 LNHDA and CDR2 SQIVND (reference sequence). This CDR3 is built from 15 residues. Trimming removed 1 base from V and 7 bases from J; junction bases left unmatched: 5. CDR3 DNA sequence: TGTGCCAGTAGTATAGGACAGGGGATTGGTGAAAAACTGTTTTTT. Residues: CASSIGQGIGEKLFF.